Given below is one T cell receptor (beta chain) in context. Its antigen remains unidentified. Per-base quality was not reported, and no clone a single base away is much larger than it. The data were obtained in a study of T cell changes during pregnancy in multiple sclerosis (dated by TCRdb to about 2019). Looking at the study overall: In women with multiple sclerosis, the researchers looked at how the T cell repertoire shifted as pregnancy progressed.

The library was built by means of the immunoSEQ multiplex PCR assay. Entries here come from immuneACCESS through TCRdb and include only in-frame sequences with V and J called. Some clones fail to appear in such tables; in the studies checked, an unresolved V gene covers under half of the shortfall, and the cause of the remainder is unknown. The sample table holds more than 55,000 clones, of which over 75% were seen once. Of the sample, 2.2% is held by the ten largest clones. Trimming removed 3 bases from V and 4 bases from J; the gene matches leave 4 bases unexplained. CDR3 length: 15 amino acids, cysteine to phenylalanine. CDR3 DNA is the only sequence kept; it has 45 bases, read in frame from the first base. Looking up the germline V gene yields CDR1 MGHRA and CDR2 YSYEKL.

Source: peripheral blood, taken in the first trimester of pregnancy. The sequence derives from a female donor in good health, enrolled as a control in a pregnancy study. The chain is encoded by TRBV4-1 joined to TRBJ1-4; 8 central nucleotides agree with TRBD1. The nucleotide sequence is given as TGCGCCAGCAGCCAGCAGGGGGCTAATAATGAAAAACTGTTTTTT. Its protein product is CASSQQGANNEKLFF.